This TCR beta chain was sequenced during a study of CD8+ T cells in alopecia areata. Study observations and caveats: An increase in clonality over normal scalp was evident in lesional scalp, especially alopecia totalis/universalis.

Sorting separated CD25+CD127- cells from the CD4+ cells of 5 or 6 patients. Samples from alopecia areata patients were lesional scalp punch biopsies and peripheral blood. The CDR3 has 13 residues. Looked up from germline, CDR1 is SQVTM and CDR2 is ANQGSEA. V lost 4 bases to trimming and J lost 0 bases, with 7 bases between them. The sequencing template was cDNA reverse transcribed from extracted RNA. This table comes from immunoSEQ multiplex PCR, and its TCRdb copy is limited to in-frame clones, with some not included. The table has just over 20,000 clones, 60% to 65% seen once. Comment on this clone: Its target is not known.

Sequenced material: CD4+ Tregs sorted from blood. This rearrangement joins TRBV29-1 to TRBJ1-3; no reliable D call. This TCR was sampled from a human donor with alopecia areata. Written as DNA, the CDR3 is TGCAGCGTTGGGAGTAGCTCTGGAAACACCATATATTTT. It yields the protein CSVGSSSGNTIYF.